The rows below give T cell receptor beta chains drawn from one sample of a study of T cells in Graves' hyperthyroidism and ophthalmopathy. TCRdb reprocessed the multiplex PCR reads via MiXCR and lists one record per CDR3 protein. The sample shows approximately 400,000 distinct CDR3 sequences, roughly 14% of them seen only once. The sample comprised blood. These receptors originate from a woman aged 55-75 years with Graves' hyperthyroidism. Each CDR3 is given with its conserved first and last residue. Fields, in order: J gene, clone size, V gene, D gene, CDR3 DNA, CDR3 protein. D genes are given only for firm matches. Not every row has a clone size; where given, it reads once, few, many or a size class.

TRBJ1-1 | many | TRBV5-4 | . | TGTGCCAGCAGCGACAAGGGCAGGGTGAACACTGAAGCTTTCTTT | CASSDKGRVNTEAFF
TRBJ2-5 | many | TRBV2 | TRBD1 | TGTGCCAGCAGTGAAGAGGACAGGGGCCTCAGAGAGACCCAGTACTTC | CASSEEDRGLRETQYF
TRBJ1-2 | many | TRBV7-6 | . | TGTGCCAGCAGCTTAGGCCCGGGTTATGGCTACACCTTC | CASSLGPGYGYTF
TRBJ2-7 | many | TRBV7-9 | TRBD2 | TGTGCCAGCAGCTTGGGTTTAAGGAATAGCGGGACGTACGAGCAGTACTTC | CASSLGLRNSGTYEQYF
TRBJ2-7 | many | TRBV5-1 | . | TGCGCCAGCAGCTCCCAGGGGGGCTCCTACGAGCAGTACTTC | CASSSQGGSYEQYF
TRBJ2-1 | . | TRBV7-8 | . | TGTGCCAGCAGCCTAAATCGCCATTCCTACAATGAGCAGTTCTTC | CASSLNRHSYNEQFF
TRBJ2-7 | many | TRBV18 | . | TGTGCCAGCTCACCTCCCGGGATAGGACTTCCCTACGAGCAGTACTTC | CASSPPGIGLPYEQYF
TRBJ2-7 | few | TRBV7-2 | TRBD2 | TGTGCCAGCAGCGACAGTTGGACTAGCGGGAGGGGCTACGAGCAGTACTTC | CASSDSWTSGRGYEQYF
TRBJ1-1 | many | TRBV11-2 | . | TGTGCCAGCAGCTCCGTTACTCAGAACACTGAAGCTTTCTTT | CASSSVTQNTEAFF
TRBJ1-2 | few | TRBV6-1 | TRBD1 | TGTGCCAGCAGTGAACCGACAGGGACCTATGGCTACACCTTC | CASSEPTGTYGYTF
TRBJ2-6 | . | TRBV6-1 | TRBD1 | TGTGCCAGCAGCCGAGATGGGACAGGGTATTCGGGGGCCAACGTCCTGACTTTC | CASSRDGTGYSGANVLTF
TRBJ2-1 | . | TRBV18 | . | TGTGCCAGCTCACCGGCACAGGAGATCACCTACAATGAGCAGTTCTTC | CASSPAQEITYNEQFF
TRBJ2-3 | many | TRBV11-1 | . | TGTGCCAGCAGCCAGGGGACGGGAGTTGGAACAGATACGCAGTATTTT | CASSQGTGVGTDTQYF
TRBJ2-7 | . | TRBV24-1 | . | TGTGCCACCGCCAGGGTTTCTTCATTCGAGCAGTACTTC | CATARVSSFEQYF
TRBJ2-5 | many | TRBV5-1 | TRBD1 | TGCGCCAGCAGCGAGGGACAGGGGGCGTTAAAGACCCAGTACTTC | CASSEGQGALKTQYF
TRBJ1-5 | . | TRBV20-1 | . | TGCAGTGCTAGACGACAGGACCTTAGCAATCAGCCCCAGCATTTT | CSARRQDLSNQPQHF
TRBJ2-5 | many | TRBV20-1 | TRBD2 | TGCAGTGCCCCGGGCGGGAGCTTCCAAGAGACCCAGTACTTC | CSAPGGSFQETQYF
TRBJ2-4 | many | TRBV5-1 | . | TGCGCCAGCAGCTGGGGTCTAGCCAAAAACATTCAGTACTTC | CASSWGLAKNIQYF
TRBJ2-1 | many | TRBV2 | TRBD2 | TGTGCCAGCAGGGGACTAGCGGGACCCTACAATGAGCAGTTCTTC | CASRGLAGPYNEQFF
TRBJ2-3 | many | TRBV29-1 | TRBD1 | TGCAGCGTTGCAGGGGGCAAAGATACGCAGTATTTT | CSVAGGKDTQYF
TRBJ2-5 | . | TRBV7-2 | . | TGTGCCAGCAGCTTTTTCCAGGAAGAGACCCAGTACTTC | CASSFFQEETQYF
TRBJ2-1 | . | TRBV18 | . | TGTGCCACCTCACCTCTTGAAGGGGATGAGCAGTTCTTC | CATSPLEGDEQFF
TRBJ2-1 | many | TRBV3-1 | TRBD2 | TGTGCCAGCAGCCAAGCACTGGCGGGAGTTTGGAATGAGCAGTTCTTC | CASSQALAGVWNEQFF
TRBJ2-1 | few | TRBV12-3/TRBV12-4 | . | TGTGCCAGCCGGGCAGGGAAGAGCTCCTACAATGAGCAGCTCTTC | CASRAGKSSYNEQLF